The next 23 T cell receptor beta chains were all read from a single sample in a study of blood T cell repertoires in COVID-19. TCRdb keeps only in-frame clones here, not all; method: immunoSEQ multiplex PCR. The sample shows roughly 250,000 clones, 85% to 90% of them seen only once. The sequenced material came from PBMCs or T cells enriched from blood (not recorded which). These receptor sequences come from a young woman who had recovered from COVID-19.

The genes are TRBV18 and TRBJ1-3; possible D gene TRBD1, 5 bases. V lost 6 bases and J lost 0, with 9 bases in between. Per germline, CDR1 KGHSH and CDR2 LQKENI. The CDR3 has 14 residues. The CDR3 sequence: CASSRGSSGNTIYF. In nucleotides, the CDR3 is TGTGCCAGCTCCCGGGGGAGCTCTGGAAACACCATATATTTT.

J is TRBJ1-2 and V is TRBV3-1 (or the pseudogene TRBV3-2), with D possibly matching TRBD1 (5 bases). Trimming stripped 2 bases from V and 5 bases from J, with 12 bases between. The CDR3 contains 14 residues. The germline V gene encodes CDR1 LGHDT and CDR2 YNNKEL (reference sequence). The CDR3 spells CASSQNLQGYGYTF. Written as DNA, the CDR3 is TGTGCCAGCAGCCAAAACCTCCAGGGATATGGCTACACCTTC.

The V call is TRBV7-9, the J call TRBJ1-4; TRBD1 might be the D (5 bases). Germline CDR1 is SEHNR and CDR2 is FQNEAQ (reference sequence). The CDR3 length is 16 residues. The V gene lost 5 bases and the J gene lost 8 bases, with 21 bases spanning the gap. CDR3 nucleotide sequence: TGTGCCAGCAGCACCCCTCGACGGGGGGGGAGGGAAAAACTGTTTTTT. Its protein product is CASSTPRRGGREKLFF. The full variable domain, with the rest looked up from reference TRBV7-9 and TRBJ1-4, is DTGVSQNPRHKITKRGQNVTFRCDPISEHNRLYWYRQTLGQGPEFLTYFQNEAQLEKSRLLSDRFSAERPKGSFSTLEIQRTEQGDSAMYLCASSTPRRGGREKLFFGSGTQLSVL.

In DNA, the CDR3 is TGTGCCAGCTCCGGGGGGCGCCATGAGCAGTTCTTC. This encodes CASSGGRHEQFF. The chain couples TRBV19 to TRBJ2-1, with a weak D call TRBD2 (7 bases). Germline V gene lookup returns CDR1 LNHDA and CDR2 SQIVND (reference sequence). The length of the CDR3 is 12 residues. The V end lost 9 bases, the J end lost 8 bases, and 14 bases lay between the germline ends.

The chain is built from TRBV6-2 or TRBV6-3 and TRBJ2-5; TRBD2 might be the D (5 bases). Trimming left V 2 bases short and J 5 bases short, with 12 bases between. Germline V gives CDR1 MNHEY, CDR2 SVGEGT. This CDR3 is built from 14 residues. CDR3 nucleotides: TGTGCCAGCAGTTACCTTCGGCCGGGGGAGACCCAGTACTTC. As protein: CASSYLRPGETQYF.

The V and J genes are TRBV18 and TRBJ1-2; 9 bases are a match to TRBD1. V lost 3 bases and J lost 8; bases outside the gene matches: 7. Germline CDR1 is KGHSH and CDR2 is LQKENI. The CDR3 runs to 14 residues. The DNA of the CDR3 is TGTGCCAGCTCACCTCCGGGACAGGGCGACGGCTACACCTTC. Its protein is CASSPPGQGDGYTF. The full variable domain, completed using reference TRBV18 and TRBJ1-2, is NAGVMQNPRHLVRRRGQEARLRCSPMKGHSHVYWYRQLPEEGLKFMVYLQKENIIDESGMPKERFSAEFPKEGPSILRIQQVVRGDSAAYFCASSPPGQGDGYTFGSGTRLTVV.

This clone appeared once. The gene calls are TRBV6-1 and TRBJ2-1; 9 bases map to TRBD1. Per germline, CDR1 MNHNS and CDR2 SASEGT. V was clipped by 4 bases and J by 8 bases; unmatched bases: 12. This CDR3 has 16 residues. Here the CDR3 reads CASSGGQGGLLDEQFF. Written as DNA, the CDR3 is TGTGCCAGCAGTGGGGGACAGGGAGGATTGTTGGATGAGCAGTTCTTC.

The chain is built from TRBV6-5 and TRBJ1-2; a weak D match, TRBD1 (6 bases). The length of the CDR3 is 11 residues. CDR1 and CDR2 from the germline V gene are MNHEY and SVGAGI. The CDR3 DNA follows: TGTGCTGACGCAGGGGACTATGGCTACACCTTC. It codes for CADAGDYGYTF.

This chain uses TRBV5-4 with TRBJ2-7; D might be TRBD2 (6 bases). V lost 0 bases, J lost 6 bases, and 13 bases lay in between. This CDR3 spans 14 amino acids. CDR1 and CDR2 from the germline V gene are SGHNT and YYREEE (reference sequence). CDR3 protein: CASSLGGGGLEQYF. CDR3 nucleotides: TGTGCCAGCAGCTTGGGGGGAGGAGGACTCGAGCAGTACTTC.

This clone came up a few times. The chain combines TRBV10-3 with TRBJ1-1; D ambiguous. Looked up from germline, CDR1 is ENHRY and CDR2 is SYGVKD. Deletions cut 0 bases from V and 14 bases from J, with 10 bases between. This CDR3 is 11 amino acids long. The CDR3 loop is CAISESGLAFF. The DNA for the CDR3 is TGTGCCATCAGTGAGTCAGGGCTAGCGTTCTTT.

The rearrangement joins TRBV11-2 to TRBJ1-1; 7 positions agree with TRBD1. The ends lost 5 bases at V and 3 bases at J; junction bases unmatched: 9. The CDR3 is made up of 15 amino acids. The germline gives CDR1 SGHAT, CDR2 FQNNGV. CDR3 DNA: TGTGCCAGCAGCCCAGGGGGGCAGGGGTACACTGAAGCTTTCTTT. The encoded protein is CASSPGGQGYTEAFF.

The chain joins TRBV7-9 to TRBJ1-2; D is perhaps TRBD1 (5 bases). The CDR3 spans 14 residues. The germline gives CDR1 SEHNR, CDR2 FQNEAQ (reference sequence). V was clipped by 5 bases and J by 4 bases, with 14 bases between them. In DNA, the CDR3 is TGTGCCAGCAGCCAAGAGACAGTCCTCTATGGCTACACCTTC. Translating gives CASSQETVLYGYTF.

The J gene is TRBJ2-7, the V gene TRBV7-6; D unresolved. The V gene's germline CDR1 is SGHVS and CDR2 FNYEAQ. The CDR3 contains 13 residues. Trimming took off 1 base at V and 7 bases at J, with 11 bases between the two ends. CDR3 sequence reads: CASSLGFPGEQYF. The CDR3 DNA follows: TGTGCCAGCAGCTTAGGGTTTCCGGGTGAGCAGTACTTC. The full variable domain, completed using reference TRBV7-6 and TRBJ2-7, is GAGVSQSPRYKVTKRGQDVALRCDPISGHVSLYWYRQALGQGPEFLTYFNYEAQQDKSGLPNDRFSAERPEGSISTLTIQRTEQRDSAMYRCASSLGFPGEQYFGPGTRLTVT.

The chain links TRBV6-5 to TRBJ1-6; unclear D gene. Germline CDR1 MNHEY, CDR2 SVGAGI. Trimming stripped 6 bases from V and 8 bases from J, with 11 bases between. This CDR3 is built from 13 residues. The CDR3 DNA follows: TGTGCCAGCAGGCGTACAGCCGATTCACCCCTCCACTTT. It encodes CASRRTADSPLHF.

The chain recombines TRBV5-1 with TRBJ2-5; 9 nucleotides agree with TRBD1. The CDR3 loop spans 14 amino acids. With 7 bases clipped from V and 4 bases from J, the junction kept 8 bases outside the gene matches. The germline V gene encodes CDR1 SGHRS and CDR2 YFSETQ. CDR3 sequence (DNA): TGCGCCAGCCACTGGGGACAGGGTGGAGAGACCCAGTACTTC. Amino acid sequence: CASHWGQGGETQYF.

The chain has TRBV11-2 and TRBJ1-2; maybe TRBD1 (5 bases). The CDR3 consists of 15 residues. The germline gives CDR1 SGHAT, CDR2 FQNNGV. The V end lost 2 bases, the J end lost 8 bases, and 18 bases lay between the germline ends. DNA for the CDR3: TGTGCCAGCAGCTTACGGCTAGGGGCTGGGCCCGGCTACACCTTC. Translating it yields CASSLRLGAGPGYTF.

This clone turned up a few times. This chain uses TRBV4-1 with TRBJ2-7; no definite D call. V was cut by 0 bases and J by 2 bases, with 8 bases left in between. The CDR3 has 14 amino acids. The germline V gene encodes CDR1 MGHRA and CDR2 YSYEKL. Here the CDR3 reads CASSQEQMTYEQYF. As DNA, the CDR3 is TGCGCCAGCAGCCAAGAACAAATGACCTACGAGCAGTACTTC.

This chain links TRBV2 with TRBJ2-7; 9 nucleotides match TRBD2. V was pared by 10 bases and J by 4 bases, with 11 bases of the junction left unmatched. Germline CDR1 SNHLY, CDR2 FYNNEI. This CDR3 spans 14 amino acids. This CDR3 reads CAIEVETSGYEQYF. The CDR3 DNA reads as TGTGCCATCGAAGTAGAGACTAGCGGTTACGAGCAGTACTTC.

This chain connects TRBV30 to TRBJ1-3; the D is unclear. Germline CDR1 and CDR2: GTSNPN and SVGIG (reference sequence). CDR3 size: 11 residues. Trimming cost V 4 bases and J 4 bases, with 5 bases left between them. CDR3 coding DNA: TGTGCCTGGATGTTAGGAAACACCATATATTTT. Translating gives CAWMLGNTIYF.

The J gene is TRBJ2-1, the V gene TRBV11-2; TRBD2 matches 8 bases. J lost 7 bases, V lost 6 bases, and 11 bases had no gene match. The CDR3 totals 15 residues. Germline-derived CDR1 and CDR2 are SGHAT and FQNNGV. The CDR3 coding sequence is TGTGCCAGCAGTCAATCCGGGACTAGTCGGAATGAGCAGTTCTTC. Translation: CASSQSGTSRNEQFF.

This clone occurred many times. V gene TRBV5-1 combines with J gene TRBJ1-2; D is possibly TRBD1 (6 bases). Germline CDR1 SGHRS, CDR2 YFSETQ. The CDR3 runs 16 residues. Deletions cut 0 bases from V and 4 bases from J, with 16 bases between. The CDR3 loop reads CASSLARGPRGYGYTF. The DNA for the CDR3 is TGCGCCAGCAGCTTGGCGCGGGGGCCGAGGGGCTATGGCTACACCTTC.

J is TRBJ2-7 and V is TRBV6-2 or TRBV6-3, with D hard to call. Germline V gene lookup returns CDR1 MNHEY and CDR2 SVGEGT. CDR3 size: 15 residues. Trimming left V 5 bases short and J 5 bases short, with 19 bases between. CDR3 residues: CASSLSIPTVNEQYF. The CDR3 coding sequence is TGTGCCAGCAGTCTATCAATACCAACCGTCAACGAGCAGTACTTC.

The chain combines TRBV7-8 with TRBJ1-2; D not resolved. V was shortened by 2 bases and J by 5 bases, with 12 bases between the two germline ends. The CDR3 is 14 residues long. The germline V gene has CDR1 SGHVS and CDR2 FQNEAQ. The CDR3 loop is CASSLSEDFYGYTF. CDR3 sequence (DNA): TGTGCCAGCAGCTTATCCGAGGACTTTTATGGCTACACCTTC.